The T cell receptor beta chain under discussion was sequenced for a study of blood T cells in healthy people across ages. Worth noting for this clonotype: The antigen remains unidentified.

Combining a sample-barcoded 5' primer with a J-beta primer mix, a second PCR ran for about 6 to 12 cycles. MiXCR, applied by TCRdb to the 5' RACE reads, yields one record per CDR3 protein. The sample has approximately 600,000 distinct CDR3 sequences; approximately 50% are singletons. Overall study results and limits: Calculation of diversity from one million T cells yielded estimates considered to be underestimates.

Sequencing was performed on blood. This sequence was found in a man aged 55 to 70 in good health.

DNA for the CDR3: TGTGCCAGCAGCGCAGACAGGGGGTGGGAGGAGACCCAGTACTTC. Translation gives CASSADRGWEETQYF. The chain has TRBV2 and TRBJ2-5, with 9 positions matching TRBD1. Germline V gene data show CDR1 as SNHLY and CDR2 as FYNNEI. This CDR3 is 15 amino acids long. Unmatched junction bases numbered 10, after V lost 6 bases and J lost 5 bases. Full variable domain (outside the CDR3, taken from reference TRBV2 and TRBJ2-5): EPEVTQTPSHQVTQMGQEVILRCVPISNHLYFYWYRQILGQKVEFLVSFYNNEISEKSEIFDDQFSVERPDGSNFTLKIRSTKLEDSAMYFCASSADRGWEETQYFGPGTRLLVL.